The 30 T cell receptor beta chains below were found in one sample sequenced in a study of T cells in women clearing cervical HPV infection. TCRdb's table, derived via immunoSEQ multiplex PCR, lists solely in-frame clones and lacks some. This sample lists roughly 22,000 clones; its ten largest clones have about 3.3%. The sequencing sample was made of blood buffy coat. Every receptor here comes from a woman between 18 and 70 years old with a cervical HPV16 infection that either progressed to CIN3+ or cleared (not recorded which).

Concerning this clone itself: The CDR3 goes on 3 residues after the read ends, and that part is filled in from the germline J gene. This chain connects TRBV28 to TRBJ1-5, with D maybe TRBD1 (6 bases). The CDR3 consists of 15 residues. CDR1 is MDHEN and CDR2 is SYDVKM in the germline V gene. The V end lost 2 bases, the J end lost 4 bases, and 12 bases lay between the germline ends. The CDR3 reads CASSLVQGFNQPQHF. CDR3 DNA (partial): TGTGCCAGCAGTTTAGTCCAGGGGTTTAATCAGCCC.

With regard to this clone: The read halts 3 residues ahead of the CDR3 end, with the missing end drawn from the germline J gene. J is TRBJ1-5 and V is TRBV6-1; D is ambiguous. This CDR3 is 12 amino acids long. V was clipped by 4 bases and J by 5 bases, with 6 bases between them. CDR1 is MNHNS, CDR2 SASEGT, per germline. The sequenced part of the CDR3 DNA is TGTGCCAGCAGTGCACATGATCAGCCC. This encodes CASSAHDQP. The CDR3 in full is CASSAHDQPQHF.

A note on this clone: The read finishes 3 residues shy of the CDR3 end, and the germline J gene is used to complete it. The V and J genes are TRBV7-2 and TRBJ2-7, with D possibly being TRBD1 (6 bases). With 5 bases removed from V and 3 bases from J, the gap between germline ends came to 14 bases. This CDR3 has 14 residues. Germline assignment: CDR1 SGHTA and CDR2 FQGNSA. The CDR3 loop is CASSTPGHLYEQYF. CDR3 DNA (partial): TGTGCCAGCAGCACACCGGGACACCTCTACGAG.

Points on this clone: The CDR3 is cut off 3 residues early in the read; its end comes from the germline J gene. The chain joins TRBV5-1 to TRBJ2-5; 9 nucleotides line up with TRBD2. J was trimmed by 2 bases and V by 2 bases; bases with no gene match: 7. This CDR3 is 16 amino acids long. Germline V gene lookup returns CDR1 SGHRS and CDR2 YFSETQ. CDR3 DNA, as far as it was read: TGCGCCAGCAGCTTAAGTCTAGCGGGGCTTCAAGAGACC. This gives the protein CASSLSLAGLQET. Given in full, the CDR3 is CASSLSLAGLQETQYF.

As concerns this clone: The read ends 3 residues before the CDR3 terminus; that terminus is restored from the germline J gene. J is TRBJ1-1 and V is TRBV5-1, with D possibly TRBD1 on 5 matching bases. In germline, CDR1 is SGHRS, CDR2 YFSETQ. The CDR3 sequence is 16 residues long. Trimming took 4 bases from V and 1 from J, leaving 17 bases between them. The CDR3 spells CASSLGPGEANTEAFF. The sequenced CDR3 bases are TGCGCCAGCAGCCTCGGGCCGGGGGAGGCGAACACTGAA.

Points on this clone: The CDR3 goes on 3 residues after the read ends, and that part is filled in from the germline J gene. The chain employs TRBV5-1 and TRBJ1-3; tentative D call: TRBD1 (5 bases). V was shortened by 2 bases and J by 0 bases, with 9 bases between the two germline ends. This CDR3 region has 15 residues. Germline CDR1 reads SGHRS; CDR2 reads YFSETQ. Partial CDR3 DNA: TGCGCCAGCAGCTTTGACAGTTACTCTGGAAACACC. Its translation: CASSFDSYSGNT. The complete CDR3 reads CASSFDSYSGNTIYF.

CDR3 bases read: TGTGCCAGTAGTATGGGGGGGACAGATACG. Translating gives CASSMGGTDT. The full CDR3 protein reads CASSMGGTDTQYF. This rearrangement joins TRBV19 to TRBJ2-3; 7 bases match TRBD2. The observed sequence ends 3 residues before the CDR3 terminus, with the missing tail filled in from the germline J gene. This CDR3 region has 13 residues. Germline V gene sequence: CDR1 LNHDA, CDR2 SQIVND (reference sequence). Trimming took 3 bases from V and 3 from J; bases not matched to a gene: 0.

Comments on this clone: The read stops 3 residues short of the end of the CDR3; the missing end is completed from the germline J gene. This chain connects TRBV6-2 or TRBV6-3 to TRBJ1-3; D is ambiguous. CDR3 length: 14 residues. The V gene lost 2 bases and the J gene lost 2 bases, with 7 bases spanning the gap. Germline CDR1 reads MNHEY; CDR2 reads SVGEGT. The part of the CDR3 DNA that was read is TGTGCCAGCAGTTACCTATCAACTGGAAACACC. Translating gives CASSYLSTGNT. The full-length CDR3 reads as CASSYLSTGNTIYF.

This CDR3 is CASSIVLGAGSNTEAFF. The sequenced part of the CDR3 DNA is TGTGCCAGTAGTATAGTCCTTGGGGCAGGATCGAACACTGAA. The chain carries TRBV19 and TRBJ1-1, with a weak D call TRBD1 (5 bases). The CDR3 end is not reached by the read, which stops 3 residues before it; the germline J gene fills it in. Per the germline V gene, CDR1 is LNHDA and CDR2 is SQIVND (reference sequence). The CDR3 totals 17 residues. V was clipped by 1 base and J by 1 base, with 16 bases between them.

Details on this clone: The read gets to within 3 residues of the CDR3 end, and the germline J gene fills in the rest. J is TRBJ1-1 and V is TRBV30; unclear D gene. CDR3 length: 13 residues. Germline CDR1 and CDR2: GTSNPN and SVGIG (reference sequence). Trimming removed 5 bases from V and 1 base from J, with 11 bases in between. The CDR3 sequence is CAWCPLGNTEAFF. The sequenced part of the CDR3 DNA is TGTGCCTGGTGTCCCCTAGGGAACACTGAA. The complete variable domain, with remaining parts taken from reference TRBV30 and TRBJ1-1, reads SQTIHQWPATLVQPVGSPLSLECTVEGTSNPNLYWYRQAAGRGLQLLFYSVGIGQISSEVPQNLSASRPQDRQFILSSKKLLLSDSGFYLCAWCPLGNTEAFFGQGTRLTVV.

With respect to this clone: The CDR3 end is not reached by the read, which stops 3 residues before it; the germline J gene fills it in. The chain recombines TRBV18 with TRBJ2-1; TRBD2 agrees at 7 bases. CDR1 is KGHSH, CDR2 LQKENI, per germline. The CDR3 runs 16 residues. The J segment lost 1 base and the V segment lost 3 bases, leaving 6 bases of the junction unmatched. The CDR3 bases that were read are TGTGCCAGCTCACCGTCTAGCGGATCTTCCTACAATGAG. Amino acids: CASSPSSGSSYNE. The entire CDR3 protein reads CASSPSSGSSYNEQFF.

Details on this clone: The sequence runs out 3 residues before the end of the CDR3; the remainder is reconstructed from the germline J gene. V gene TRBV11-2 combines with J gene TRBJ2-1; 11 positions match TRBD2. Trimming removed 4 bases from V and 3 bases from J; junction bases left unmatched: 2. This CDR3 comprises 15 residues. Germline V gives CDR1 SGHAT, CDR2 FQNNGV. The CDR3 loop is CASSWGLADYNEQFF. The CDR3 DNA, read in part, is TGTGCCAGCAGCTGGGGACTAGCGGACTACAATGAG. The complete variable domain, with remaining parts taken from reference TRBV11-2 and TRBJ2-1, reads EAGVAQSPRYKIIEKRQSVAFWCNPISGHATLYWYQQILGQGPKLLIQFQNNGVVDDSQLPKDRFSAERLKGVDSTLKIQPAKLEDSAVYLCASSWGLADYNEQFFGPGTRLTVL.

On this clone itself: The read comes to an end 3 residues before the CDR3 does, leaving the germline J gene to fill in the end. The chain uses TRBV5-1 and TRBJ2-7; D might be TRBD2 (6 bases). V lost 0 bases to trimming and J lost 0 bases, with 10 bases between them. The CDR3 covers 15 residues. The germline V gene encodes CDR1 SGHRS and CDR2 YFSETQ. Incomplete CDR3 DNA: TGCGCCAGCAGCTTGGCTAGCGCCCCCTCCTACGAG. It translates to CASSLASAPSYE. From start to end, the CDR3 is CASSLASAPSYEQYF.

The CDR3 is CASSEEGLPPEQYF. The sequenced CDR3 bases are TGTGCCAGCAGCGAAGAGGGCCTACCTCCCGAG. J is TRBJ2-7 and V is TRBV7-9, with a tentative D call TRBD2 (5 bases). The CDR3 goes on 3 residues after the read ends, and that part is filled in from the germline J gene. V was trimmed by 5 bases and J by 6 bases, leaving 17 bases between them. The CDR3 covers 14 residues. Germline V CDR1 and CDR2: SEHNR, FQNEAQ (reference sequence).

Concerning this clone itself: The read falls 3 residues short of the CDR3 end, and the missing part is taken from the germline J gene. The rearrangement links TRBV19 to TRBJ2-7; no clear D gene. CDR1 and CDR2 (germline): LNHDA, SQIVND (reference sequence). This CDR3 has 14 amino acids. V lost 6 bases and J 0 bases, leaving 12 bases between the germline ends. The chain's CDR3 is CASRTQSSSYEQYF. The part of the CDR3 DNA that was read is TGTGCCAGTAGAACCCAGTCGAGCTCCTACGAG.

Notes on this clone: The read halts 3 residues ahead of the CDR3 end, with the missing end drawn from the germline J gene. The V gene is TRBV27, the J gene TRBJ2-3; D may be TRBD2 (6 bases). This CDR3 has 21 residues. V shed 0 bases and J shed 0 bases, with 25 bases lying between them. Germline CDR1 is MNHEY and CDR2 is SMNVEV (reference sequence). CDR3 protein: CASSLSLQRVFQPLSTDTQYF. The sequenced CDR3 bases are TGTGCCAGCAGTTTATCCCTCCAGCGGGTCTTTCAGCCTCTTAGCACAGATACG.

As regards this clone: With the read ending 3 residues before the CDR3 end, the germline J gene is used to fill in that end. This rearrangement joins TRBV2 to TRBJ2-5; the match to TRBD2 covers 8 bases. This CDR3 comprises 14 residues. The junction had 10 bases not matched to a gene; V was cut back by 10 bases and J by 3 bases. Germline V gene lookup returns CDR1 SNHLY and CDR2 FYNNEI. Here the CDR3 reads CAKKGTGGKETQYF. CDR3 DNA (partial): TGTGCCAAAAAGGGGACGGGGGGGAAAGAGACC.

About this clone: The CDR3 extends 3 residues past the end of the read, so its final part is completed from the germline J gene. This chain joins TRBV20-1 and TRBJ2-7; D unresolved. Germline-derived CDR1 and CDR2 are DFQATT and SNEGSKA (reference sequence). With 2 bases removed from V and 0 bases from J, the gap between germline ends came to 8 bases. This CDR3 comprises 13 residues. The sequenced part of the CDR3 DNA is TGCAGTGCTAGATGGTTTAGCTCCTACGAG. It is translated as CSARWFSSYE. The CDR3 reads in full as CSARWFSSYEQYF.

Comment on this clone: The read comes to an end 3 residues before the CDR3 does, leaving the germline J gene to fill in the end. This sequence joins TRBV7-9 and TRBJ2-7; the match to TRBD1 covers 7 bases. This CDR3 contains 13 residues. J gave up 3 bases and V 5 bases, and 4 bases lay outside the gene matches. Germline V lookup: CDR1 SEHNR, CDR2 FQNEAQ (reference sequence). The DNA read from the CDR3 is TGTGCCAGCAGCCCCGGACAGGACTACGAG. Its translation is CASSPGQDYE. The entire CDR3 is CASSPGQDYEQYF.

For this clone: Coverage ceases 3 residues before the CDR3 finishes, and the germline J gene fills in the end. The chain combines TRBV18 with TRBJ2-5; no clear D gene. V was cut by 1 base and J by 4 bases, with 16 bases left in between. Germline V gene sequence: CDR1 KGHSH, CDR2 LQKENI. The CDR3 contains 16 residues. Here the CDR3 reads CASSPLGKVGLETQYF. CDR3 bases read: TGTGCCAGCTCACCACTTGGCAAAGTAGGGTTAGAGACC.

Turning to this clone: The read ends 3 residues shy of where the CDR3 ends; the end is completed using the germline J gene. The chain employs TRBV5-6 and TRBJ2-2, with 11 nucleotides matching TRBD2. V shed 2 bases, J shed 6 bases, and the junction held 3 bases outside the gene matches. Germline values: CDR1 SGHDT, CDR2 YYEEEE. The CDR3 consists of 15 residues. The CDR3 is CASSFSSGRAGELFF. The DNA read from the CDR3 is TGTGCCAGCAGCTTCAGTAGCGGGAGGGCCGGGGAG.

Notes on this clone: From the germline J gene comes the end of the CDR3, since the read stops 3 residues before it. This chain uses TRBV5-1 with TRBJ2-3, with D possibly matching TRBD1 (5 bases). The germline V and J ends were trimmed by 2 bases and 2 bases, with 9 bases remaining between them. From germline, CDR1 is SGHRS and CDR2 YFSETQ. This CDR3 comprises 14 residues. The CDR3 sequence: CASSLQAYTDTQYF. Partial CDR3 DNA: TGCGCCAGCAGCTTACAGGCTTACACAGATACG.

A remark on this clone: The read stops 3 residues short of the end of the CDR3; the missing end is completed from the germline J gene. The genes are TRBV19 and TRBJ2-7; D is possibly TRBD1 (6 bases). Germline CDR1 and CDR2: LNHDA and SQIVND (reference sequence). The CDR3 has 15 amino acids. Deletions cut 0 bases from V and 4 bases from J, with 13 bases between. The CDR3 bases that were read are TGTGCCAGTAGTATAGATCCCAGCAGGGGATACGAG. It is translated as CASSIDPSRGYE. The whole CDR3 sequence reads CASSIDPSRGYEQYF.

A remark on this clone: The read terminates 3 residues ahead of where the CDR3 ends, so the germline J gene completes it. V and J are TRBV30 and TRBJ1-2, with no clear D. Looked up from germline, CDR1 is GTSNPN and CDR2 is SVGIG (reference sequence). The V gene lost 8 bases and the J gene lost 2 bases, with 15 bases spanning the gap. This CDR3 has 13 residues. The CDR3: CARKREANYGYTF. CDR3 DNA, as far as it was read: TGTGCCCGGAAGAGAGAAGCCAACTATGGC.

Remarks on this clone: The read finishes 3 residues shy of the CDR3 end, and the germline J gene is used to complete it. The chain combines TRBV5-6 with TRBJ1-2; possible D gene TRBD1, 6 bases. The CDR3 has 13 amino acids. Per the germline V gene, CDR1 is SGHDT and CDR2 is YYEEEE. V lost 3 bases and J lost 4, with 10 bases in between. CDR3 loop: CASSSGQTYGYTF. CDR3 DNA (partial): TGTGCCAGCAGCTCCGGACAGACCTATGGC.

In regard to this clone: The observed sequence ends 3 residues before the CDR3 terminus, with the missing tail filled in from the germline J gene. The gene calls are TRBV5-1 and TRBJ2-7; TRBD1 aligns across 7 bases. The CDR3 is 15 residues long. The J segment lost 5 bases and the V segment lost 0 bases, leaving 8 bases of the junction unmatched. The germline V gene has CDR1 SGHRS and CDR2 YFSETQ. CDR3 DNA (partial): TGCGCCAGCAGCTTGGGGCCAGGGGGTCCGGACGAG. Translating gives CASSLGPGGPDE. The CDR3 in its entirety is CASSLGPGGPDEQYF.

In regard to this clone: The missing CDR3 end, 3 residues past where the read stops, is filled in from the germline J gene. This sequence joins TRBV5-4 and TRBJ1-4; 9 positions agree with TRBD1. Germline trimming cut 4 bases from V and 2 bases from J; bases unmatched to any gene: 3. The CDR3 runs 15 residues. Germline loops: CDR1 SGHNT, CDR2 YYREEE (reference sequence). CDR3 DNA, as far as it was read: TGTGCCAGCAGCCTGGGACAGGGCACTAATGAAAAA. It codes for CASSLGQGTNEK. The CDR3 in its entirety is CASSLGQGTNEKLFF.

Note on this clone: The sequence runs out 3 residues before the end of the CDR3; the remainder is reconstructed from the germline J gene. The chain carries TRBV19 and TRBJ1-1, with D possibly being TRBD1 (5 bases). The CDR3 spans 14 residues. Germline-derived CDR1 and CDR2 are LNHDA and SQIVND (reference sequence). V was clipped by 5 bases and J by 0 bases, with 10 bases between them. The CDR3 here is CASSDSAMNTEAFF. The covered CDR3 bases are TGTGCCAGTAGTGACAGTGCTATGAACACTGAA.

In the case of this clone: The read halts 3 residues ahead of the CDR3 end, with the missing end drawn from the germline J gene. V usage is TRBV20-1 and J usage is TRBJ1-1; TRBD1 matches 11 bases. The ends lost 2 bases at V and 0 bases at J; junction bases unmatched: 2. The CDR3 has 15 residues. The germline V gene encodes CDR1 DFQATT and CDR2 SNEGSKA (reference sequence). CDR3 residues: CSARPGQGVNTEAFF. The CDR3 bases that were read are TGCAGTGCTAGACCGGGACAGGGGGTGAACACTGAA.

Remarks on this clone: The read falls 3 residues short of the CDR3 end, and the missing part is taken from the germline J gene. The chain links TRBV20-1 to TRBJ2-6; 8 bases line up with TRBD2. The length of the CDR3 is 17 residues. J was trimmed by 2 bases and V by 0 bases; bases with no gene match: 6. Germline CDR1 reads DFQATT; CDR2 reads SNEGSKA (reference sequence). The CDR3 sequence: CSARDPRGGAGANVLTF. Incomplete CDR3 DNA: TGCAGTGCTAGAGATCCCCGGGGGGGCGCTGGGGCCAACGTC.